This T cell receptor (beta chain) derives from a study of blood T cell repertoires in COVID-19. Study information: COVID-19 samples collected from the United States, Italy and Spain covered acute and convalescent phases. Sample material is recorded as cDNA or gDNA derived from T cells, B-cell-depleted T cells, or PBMCs.

Trimming took off 6 bases at V and 6 bases at J, with 18 bases between the two ends. Germline-derived CDR1 and CDR2 are MNHNY and SVGAGI (reference sequence). This CDR3 is built from 15 residues. Original processing methods: Reference gene primer amplification gave estimated nucleated cell counts. Only in-frame clones appear in the TCRdb table, and some are missing; sequencing was by immunoSEQ multiplex PCR. From that table come the V and J calls and clone size; the DNA was used to work out D and trimming. The table includes approximately 110,000 clones, roughly 83% detected once. The chain carries TRBV6-6 and TRBJ1-5; possibly TRBD1 for D (5 bases). This receptor was taken from a human donor in a cohort sampled during active COVID-19. The sequenced sample consisted of peripheral blood. The CDR3 is CASRAIRTGGQPQHF. CDR3 in DNA: TGTGCCAGCAGAGCAATCAGAACCGGGGGTCAGCCCCAGCATTTT.